This is a list of T cell receptor beta chains from one sample in a study of shared clonotypes between healthy human individuals. Clones were read by immunoSEQ multiplex PCR, and TCRdb kept only the in-frame ones, dropping some. The table records about 2 million clones, 85% to 95% of them present only once. The sequencing input was naive CD4+ T cells sorted from blood. These TCRs come from a man between 18 and 29 years old in good health. CDR3s include the opening cysteine and the closing phenylalanine or tryptophan. The order of the fields is J gene, clone size, D gene, V gene, CDR3 DNA, CDR3 protein. A D gene is named only where the DNA matches it firmly. The size entry is marked missing in some rows and otherwise reads once, few, many or a size class.

TRBJ2-2,once,NA,TRBV10-3,TGTGCCATCAGGGCGACACTTATGAACACCGGGGAGCTGTTTTTT,CAIRATLMNTGELFF
TRBJ2-1,NA,NA,TRBV7-9,TGTGCCAGCAGCCCCACGGGCAATGAGCAGTTCTTC,CASSPTGNEQFF
TRBJ2-1,NA,NA,TRBV11-2,TGTGCCAGCAGCCCGGACGGCCTCTCCTACAATGAGCAGTTCTTC,CASSPDGLSYNEQFF
TRBJ1-1,NA,NA,TRBV2,TGTGCCAGCAGTTCCCCCCCGGGCGCTTTCTTT,CASSSPPGAFF
TRBJ1-4,once,NA,TRBV5-4,TGTGCCAGCAGCCTAGGACCTGCTGCAACTAATGAAAAACTGTTTTTT,CASSLGPAATNEKLFF
TRBJ2-7,NA,TRBD1,TRBV9,TGTGCCAGCAGCGTGGGACAGGGGGCTTTTAACGAGCAGTACTTC,CASSVGQGAFNEQYF
TRBJ2-3,NA,TRBD1,TRBV18,TGTGCCAGCTCACTCTCAGGGGGCTATACAGATACGCAGTATTTT,CASSLSGGYTDTQYF
TRBJ2-6,NA,NA,TRBV28,TGTGCCAGCGTCGCGGGCAGGATCCTCTCTGGGGCCAACGTCCTGACTTTC,CASVAGRILSGANVLTF
TRBJ2-3,NA,NA,TRBV10-1,TGCGCCAGCAGTGCCCCAACACTAGCCGGGTATTCTAGCACAGATACGCAGTATTTT,CASSAPTLAGYSSTDTQYF
TRBJ1-4,NA,NA,TRBV7-9,TGTGCCAGCAGCTCTCCGGCCCCTACCACCGAAAAACTGTTTTTT,CASSSPAPTTEKLFF
TRBJ1-1,NA,NA,TRBV18,TGTGCCAGCAGTCCCTCCGGCACGAACACTGAAGCTTTCTTT,CASSPSGTNTEAFF
TRBJ1-2,NA,NA,TRBV4-3,TGCGCCAGCAGCCTGGGGGGAGGTGGCTACACCTTC,CASSLGGGGYTF
TRBJ2-7,NA,TRBD1,TRBV6-5,TGTGCCAGCAGTGACAGGGGCTCGTACGAGCAGTACTTC,CASSDRGSYEQYF
TRBJ1-1,NA,NA,TRBV5-1,TGCGCCAGCAGCTTGGTCCAGGGGCTAGCGGAAGCTTTCTTT,CASSLVQGLAEAFF
TRBJ1-4,NA,TRBD1,TRBV29-1,TGCAGCGCCGGGACAGATAATGAAAAACTGTTTTTT,CSAGTDNEKLFF
TRBJ2-4,NA,NA,TRBV25-1,TGTGCCAGCAGTGGACGGACTGAACTAGCCAAAAACATTCAGTACTTC,CASSGRTELAKNIQYF
TRBJ2-5,NA,NA,TRBV5-1,TGCGCCAGCAGCTTGAATCAAGAGACCCAGTACTTC,CASSLNQETQYF
TRBJ2-3,once,NA,TRBV2,TGTGCCAGCATCTTCTACCCCGGCACAGATACGCAGTATTTT,CASIFYPGTDTQYF
TRBJ2-7,NA,TRBD2,TRBV7-2,TGTGCCAGCAGCCGGACTAGCGGATCCTACGAGCAGTACTTC,CASSRTSGSYEQYF
TRBJ1-1,NA,NA,TRBV5-1,TGCGCCAGCAGACCTACAGGGAGCCTTTATGAAGCTTTCTTT,CASRPTGSLYEAFF
TRBJ2-1,NA,TRBD1,TRBV6-5,TGTGCCAGCCAAGGACAGGGGTTGCGGAATGAGCAGTTCTTC,CASQGQGLRNEQFF
TRBJ2-7,NA,TRBD1,TRBV7-2,TGTGCCAGCAGCCTCTCTGTGACAGGGGGGGCCTACGAGCAGTACTTC,CASSLSVTGGAYEQYF
TRBJ1-1,NA,TRBD1,TRBV5-1,TGCGCCAGCAGCTCTGAACCACAGGGGGCGTACACTGAAGCTTTCTTT,CASSSEPQGAYTEAFF
TRBJ1-4,NA,NA,TRBV5-4,TGTGCCAGCAGCTTGGCCCCCGGGGAGCTCGGTAATGAAAAACTGTTTTTT,CASSLAPGELGNEKLFF
TRBJ1-2,NA,NA,TRBV5-4,TGTGCCAGCAGCTTGGAGGGGCGATCCTATGGCTACACCTTC,CASSLEGRSYGYTF
TRBJ2-5,NA,TRBD2,TRBV30,TGTGCCTGGAGCGGCATTGCGGGGGGTACCCAGTACTTC,CAWSGIAGGTQYF
TRBJ1-5,NA,NA,TRBV18,TGTGCCAGCTCACCAGGCACAGTTGAGATTAGCAATCAGCCCCAGCATTTT,CASSPGTVEISNQPQHF
TRBJ2-5,NA,NA,TRBV5-1,TGCGCCAGCACCGCCCAGGGCCAGTTCCAAGAGACCCAGTACTTC,CASTAQGQFQETQYF
TRBJ2-1,NA,TRBD2,TRBV27,TGTGCCACCACCAGAGGGGTGGGGGGGATCCAGTTCTTC,CATTRGVGGIQFF
TRBJ2-1,NA,NA,TRBV5-1,TGCGCCAGCAGCTTTGCAAGGAGTGCCTACAATGAGCAGTTCTTC,CASSFARSAYNEQFF
TRBJ2-3,NA,TRBD1,TRBV10-3,TGTGCCATCAGCCCGGGACAGGTCTACGGGAGTACGCAGTATTTT,CAISPGQVYGSTQYF
TRBJ1-6,NA,NA,TRBV30,TGTGCCTGGAGCGCGGTGTTTGGGGAGGCACCCCTCCACTTT,CAWSAVFGEAPLHF
TRBJ2-7,NA,TRBD1,TRBV7-2,TGTGCCAGCAGCCTTGGACAGGCCCGGACCTACGAGCAGTACTTC,CASSLGQARTYEQYF
TRBJ2-6,NA,NA,TRBV2,TGTGCCAGCAGAGACAGGCGAAACTCTGGGGCCAACGTCCTGACTTTC,CASRDRRNSGANVLTF
TRBJ2-3,NA,NA,TRBV18,TGTGCCAGCTCACCAACGGGATGGGATACGCAGTATTTT,CASSPTGWDTQYF
TRBJ2-1,NA,NA,TRBV6-5,TGTGCCGTTGGGGACGTCACCTACAATGAGCAGTTCTTC,CAVGDVTYNEQFF
TRBJ1-3,NA,NA,TRBV29-1,TGCAGCGTTCAACAGTTCTCTGGAAACACCATATATTTT,CSVQQFSGNTIYF
TRBJ2-1,NA,NA,TRBV6-5,TGTGCCAGCAGTTATTGGCTATCGAGCGATGAGCAGTTCTTC,CASSYWLSSDEQFF
TRBJ2-1,NA,NA,TRBV19,TGTGCCAGTAGTATTCCTTCCTCGGCTCGAATCTCCTACAATGAGCAGTTCTTC,CASSIPSSARISYNEQFF
TRBJ2-5,NA,TRBD2,TRBV28,TGTGCCAGCAGTCACAGACTAGCGGGGGGGCGAGAGACCCAGTACTTC,CASSHRLAGGRETQYF
TRBJ1-2,NA,NA,TRBV11-2,TGTGCCAGCAGCTTAGAGGGGGGGCTGTATGGCTACACCTTC,CASSLEGGLYGYTF
TRBJ1-1,NA,NA,TRBV30,TGTGCCTTGAGAGGGAACACTGAAGCTTTCTTT,CALRGNTEAFF
TRBJ2-1,NA,NA,TRBV7-6,TGTGCCAGCAGCTCCCCTAGCTTGGGGAATGAGCAGTTCTTC,CASSSPSLGNEQFF
TRBJ1-2,NA,TRBD1,TRBV13,TGTGCCAGCAGCCCCAGGGGGGGGTACTATGGCTACACCTTC,CASSPRGGYYGYTF
TRBJ2-3,NA,NA,TRBV19,TGTGCCAGTAACGGCAGGGTCACAGATACGCAGTATTTT,CASNGRVTDTQYF
TRBJ2-7,NA,NA,TRBV6-1,TGTGCCAGCAGTCTGAGGGGCGAGCAGTACTTC,CASSLRGEQYF
TRBJ2-1,NA,TRBD2,TRBV6-5,TGTGCCAGCAGGGCAAGCGGGAGCTCCTACAATGAGCAGTTCTTC,CASRASGSSYNEQFF
TRBJ1-5,NA,NA,TRBV7-6,TGTGCCAGCAGCTTAGTCGCCGGTCAGCCCCAGCATTTT,CASSLVAGQPQHF
TRBJ2-7,NA,NA,TRBV28,TGTGCCAGCAGGGGGGAAGGGGCCTACGAGCAGTACTTC,CASRGEGAYEQYF
TRBJ1-1,NA,TRBD1,TRBV28,TGTGCCAGCAGTTTGGGAGACAGGGAGGTCACTGAAGCTTTCTTT,CASSLGDREVTEAFF
TRBJ1-5,NA,NA,TRBV6-1,TGTGCCAGCAGTGCAGGGACAACAAATCAGCCCCAGCATTTT,CASSAGTTNQPQHF